This T cell receptor (beta chain) came from a study of Ad26.COV2.S vaccination and SARS-CoV-2 variants. Whole-study context: Ad26.COV2.S was injected intramuscularly once or twice, 56 days apart.

Generated by immunoSEQ multiplex PCR, the TCRdb table keeps only in-frame clones and is missing some. The table has hundreds of thousands of clones, 80% to 90% seen once. The CDR3 sequence is 11 residues long. V lost 9 bases to trimming and J lost 5 bases, with 8 bases between them. Germline CDR1 reads LGHNT; CDR2 reads FRNRAP. Notes on this clone: Other DNA sequences within the sample encode an identical CDR3.

Treatment denoted: around 19 received Ad26.COV2.S at low or high dose, single or two shots; roughly five received placebo; per-sample allocation not given. The samples were gathered on day 63 after the first injection of vaccine or placebo. What was given as vaccine was an Ad26 vector encoding Wuhan-strain SARS-CoV-2 spike. The sequencing used peripheral blood, collected in a trial of Ad26.COV2.S vaccine versus placebo. The chain couples TRBV12-5 to TRBJ1-5; no reliable D call. This TCR was recovered from a person aged 18 to 65 who received the Ad26.COV2.S COVID-19 vaccine or a placebo. The chain's CDR3 is CASGLDQPQHF. CDR3 sequence (DNA): TGTGCTAGCGGCCTTGATCAGCCCCAGCATTTT.